This T cell receptor beta chain was documented in a study of cytomegalovirus exposure and HLA in healthy donors. The CDR3 is 13 amino acids. The germline V gene encodes CDR1 MNHNS and CDR2 SASEGT. With 2 bases removed from V and 4 bases from J, the gap between germline ends came to 6 bases. In regard to this clone: Its antigen remains unknown.

PCR was performed using 60 Vbeta and 13 Jbeta primers. Measured with immunoSEQ multiplex PCR; TCRdb has only the in-frame clones, and not every one. The sample lists over 120,000 clones, approximately 80% occurring once. Study-wide results and caveats: In a later analysis, HLA-associated TCR beta chains were more clonally expanded than equally common others. Later findings reportedly placed an Asian-associated ancestry cluster below the approximately 670-donor mean for N-insertions.

The V gene is TRBV6-1, the J gene TRBJ1-3, with D unclear. This sequence was found in a woman between 18 and 29 years old in good health and CMV-seropositive. The sequenced sample was PBMCs. CDR3 DNA: TGTGCCAGCAGTGAATTCAGGGGAAACACCATATATTTT. It translates to CASSEFRGNTIYF.